One and the same sample provided the 15 T cell receptor beta chains below, sequenced in a study of blood T cell repertoires in COVID-19. Only in-frame clones appear in the TCRdb table, and some are missing; sequencing was by immunoSEQ multiplex PCR. This table has some 170,000 clones, 80% to 90% appearing once. The sequencing sample was made of PBMCs or T cells enriched from blood (not recorded which). The receptors were gathered from a man aged 50 or older who had recovered from COVID-19.

Only one count was recorded for this clone. The chain recombines TRBV11-1 with TRBJ1-1; 8 bases fit TRBD1. This CDR3 region has 16 residues. Germline assignment: CDR1 SGHAT and CDR2 FQDESV (reference sequence). V trimming: 4 bases; J trimming: 0 bases; junction bases outside the gene matches: 7. CDR3 region: CASSSQGASVNTEAFF. CDR3 nucleotides: TGTGCCAGCAGCTCTCAGGGGGCGTCGGTGAACACTGAAGCTTTCTTT.

The chain recombines TRBV4-1 with TRBJ2-3; D not certain. This CDR3 is built from 14 residues. Germline V gene lookup returns CDR1 MGHRA and CDR2 YSYEKL. Between the trimmed V and J ends, which lost 4 bases and 9 bases, there was a span of 17 bases. CDR3 DNA sequence: TGCGCCAGCAGCCCTTCAGTCCCTTACGGGACGCAGTATTTT. Its protein product is CASSPSVPYGTQYF.

The chain has TRBV11-2 and TRBJ1-6; D is unclear. The germline CDR1 and CDR2 sequences are SGHAT and FQNNGV. V lost 5 bases and J 5 bases, leaving 4 bases between the germline ends. This CDR3 comprises 12 residues. CDR3 DNA: TGTGCCAGCAGCCTTAATAATTCACCCCTCCACTTT. Protein product: CASSLNNSPLHF.

In regard to this clone: The identical CDR3 is also encoded by other nucleotide sequences in the sample. V usage is TRBV7-9 and J usage is TRBJ1-1; 8 nucleotides align to TRBD1. V lost 3 bases and J lost 1; bases outside the gene matches: 1. This CDR3 comprises 14 residues. The germline gives CDR1 SEHNR, CDR2 FQNEAQ (reference sequence). Here the CDR3 reads CASSFGQGNTEAFF. CDR3 DNA: TGTGCCAGCAGCTTTGGACAGGGGAACACTGAAGCTTTCTTT.

The chain links TRBV9 to TRBJ2-3; 14 bases line up with TRBD2. The length of the CDR3 is 16 residues. The V segment lost 2 bases and the J segment 4 bases; nucleotides outside the gene matches: 3. Germline CDR1 is SGDLS and CDR2 is YYNGEE. DNA of the CDR3: TGTGCCAGCAGCGTGACTAGCGGGGGGGAAGCAGATACGCAGTATTTT. Encoded protein: CASSVTSGGEADTQYF.

The chain carries TRBV3-1 (or the pseudogene TRBV3-2) and TRBJ1-1; D unclear. Deletions cut 1 base from V and 4 bases from J, with 10 bases between. The germline V gene has CDR1 LGHDT and CDR2 YNNKEL (reference sequence). The CDR3 spans 14 residues. The CDR3: CASSQGGLGTEAFF. The CDR3 nucleotides are TGTGCCAGCAGCCAAGGAGGGCTGGGCACTGAAGCTTTCTTT.

The table lists this clone with a count of one. The chain combines TRBV7-2 with TRBJ1-2; D ambiguous. The germline CDR1 and CDR2 sequences are SGHTA and FQGNSA. V gave up 2 bases and J gave up 4 bases, with 8 bases separating them. The CDR3 totals 13 residues. The CDR3 DNA is TGTGCCAGCAGCTTACCAGGTCTCTATGGCTACACCTTC. Translating it yields CASSLPGLYGYTF.

The chain couples TRBV4-2 to TRBJ2-3; 12 bases are shared with TRBD2. With 1 base clipped from V and 0 bases from J, the junction kept 5 bases outside the gene matches. In germline, CDR1 is LGHNA, CDR2 YNFKEQ. The CDR3 has 18 residues. The CDR3 spells CASSQVSSGGASTDTQYF. CDR3 DNA: TGTGCCAGCAGCCAAGTTTCTAGCGGGGGGGCTAGCACAGATACGCAGTATTTT.

The chain employs TRBV5-4 and TRBJ2-7, with 9 bases matching TRBD1. Trimming removed 0 bases from V and 5 bases from J; junction bases left unmatched: 3. This CDR3 contains 14 residues. Germline V CDR1 and CDR2: SGHNT, YYREEE (reference sequence). CDR3 coding DNA: TGTGCCAGCAGCTTGGAGGACAGGGGTGACGAGCAGTACTTC. Translated: CASSLEDRGDEQYF.

The chain is built from TRBV11-3 and TRBJ2-5, with D possibly being TRBD2 (6 bases). V gave up 5 bases and J gave up 7 bases, with 17 bases separating them. Germline V gene sequence: CDR1 SGHNT, CDR2 YENEEA. The CDR3 is 14 residues long. The CDR3 region has the DNA TGTGCCAGCAGCCCGGGACTTCCTGGCTTGACCCAGTACTTC. Protein product: CASSPGLPGLTQYF.

The chain has TRBV7-8 and TRBJ1-3; D is unclear. Germline CDR1 reads SGHVS; CDR2 reads FQNEAQ. There are 13 residues in the CDR3. V was clipped by 3 bases and J by 0 bases, with 3 bases between them. The DNA for the CDR3 is TGTGCCAGCAGCTTCAACTCTGGAAACACCATATATTTT. Residues: CASSFNSGNTIYF.

The chain recombines TRBV27 with TRBJ1-1, with 7 bases fitting TRBD1. The CDR3 runs to 14 residues. With 3 bases clipped from V and 1 base from J, the junction kept 2 bases outside the gene matches. Germline-derived CDR1 and CDR2 are MNHEY and SMNVEV (reference sequence). CDR3 sequence: CASSFGTENTEAFF. The CDR3 DNA reads as TGTGCCAGCAGTTTTGGGACAGAGAACACTGAAGCTTTCTTT.

The chain carries TRBV5-1 and TRBJ2-2; 9 bases line up with TRBD2. This CDR3 region has 13 residues. The germline V gene encodes CDR1 SGHRS and CDR2 YFSETQ. Germline trimming cut 8 bases from V and 6 bases from J; bases unmatched to any gene: 5. The CDR3 region is CASTTSGAGELFF. The CDR3 DNA follows: TGCGCCAGTACGACTAGCGGCGCCGGGGAGCTGTTTTTT.

In nucleotides, the CDR3 is TGTGCCAGCAGCCAGGGCCAGGCCCCTGGAAACACCATATATTTT. Translated: CASSQGQAPGNTIYF. The chain uses TRBV3-1 (or the pseudogene TRBV3-2) and TRBJ1-3; D unresolved. Trimming took off 3 bases at V and 2 bases at J, with 11 bases between the two ends. In germline, CDR1 is LGHDT, CDR2 YNNKEL (reference sequence). The CDR3 loop spans 15 amino acids.

This clone was detected once. This chain's CDR3 is CASSQVPGQGTGELFF. The CDR3 bases are TGTGCCAGCAGCCAAGTTCCGGGACAGGGGACCGGGGAGCTGTTTTTT. The genes are TRBV14 and TRBJ2-2, with 10 bases that match TRBD1. This CDR3 comprises 16 residues. Losses at the gene ends were 1 base for V and 5 bases for J; bases not matched to a gene: 4. The germline V gene has CDR1 SGHDN and CDR2 FVKESK.